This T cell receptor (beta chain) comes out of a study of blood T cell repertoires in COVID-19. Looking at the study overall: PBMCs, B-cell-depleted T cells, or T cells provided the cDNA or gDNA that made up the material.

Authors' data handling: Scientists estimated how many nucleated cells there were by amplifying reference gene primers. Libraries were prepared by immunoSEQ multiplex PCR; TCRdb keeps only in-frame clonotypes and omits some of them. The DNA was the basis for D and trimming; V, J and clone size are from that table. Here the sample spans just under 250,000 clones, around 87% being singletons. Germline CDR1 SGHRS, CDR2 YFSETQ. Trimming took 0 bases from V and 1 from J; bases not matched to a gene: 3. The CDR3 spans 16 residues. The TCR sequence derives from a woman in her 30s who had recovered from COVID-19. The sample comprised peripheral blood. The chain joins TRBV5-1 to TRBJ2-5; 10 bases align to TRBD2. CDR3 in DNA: TGCGCCAGCAGCTTGGAACCTAGCGGGGGCCAAGAGACCCAGTACTTC. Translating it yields CASSLEPSGGQETQYF.